Listed below are T cell receptor beta chains from one sample, sequenced in a study of blood T cell repertoires in COVID-19. The repertoire was sequenced with immunoSEQ multiplex PCR; TCRdb's copy has only in-frame clones and lacks some. The sample has approximately 190,000 clones, more than 75% seen once; the top ten hold 7.8%. Specimen: peripheral blood. All receptors come from a woman aged 55-70 years with COVID-19, enrolled during active disease. Each CDR3 is given with its conserved first and last residue. D genes are given only for firm matches. The size of a clone is reported for some rows only, either as once, few or many, or as a class for expanded clones.

clone_size d_call j_call v_call cdr3_nt cdr3_aa
- - TRBJ1-1 TRBV10-2 TGCGCCAGCAGTGAGAATAGACTCCTGCCCTCTCTCTTT CASSENRLLPSLF
- TRBD1 TRBJ2-2 TRBV2 TGTGCCAGCGGTCAGGGACAGATTAACACCGGGGAGCTGTTTTTT CASGQGQINTGELFF
- - TRBJ1-1 TRBV2 TGTGCCAGCAAGCGGGAGGGCTACACTGAAGCTTTCTTT CASKREGYTEAFF
- - TRBJ2-5 TRBV10-3 TGTGCCATCAGTGGGCGGGGAGCGGAGACCCAGTACTTC CAISGRGAETQYF
- - TRBJ2-7 TRBV19 TGTGCCAGTAGTATTCGACTCCAGAGCTCCTACGAGCAGTACTTC CASSIRLQSSYEQYF
- TRBD1 TRBJ1-3 TRBV19 TGTGCCAGTAGTGGGGACAGAAGCTCTTCTGGAAACACCATATATTTT CASSGDRSSSGNTIYF
few TRBD1 TRBJ2-1 TRBV7-8 TGTGCCAGCAGCCCACAGGGGGCTTCTCAGTTCTTC CASSPQGASQFF
few - TRBJ1-5 TRBV28 TGTGCCAGCAGTTTACAGGGGCCGAATCAGCCCCAGCATTTT CASSLQGPNQPQHF
- TRBD2 TRBJ2-7 TRBV6-6 TGTGCCAGCAGCTTCGGGAGCGGGATTGGCGAGCAGTACTTC CASSFGSGIGEQYF
- - TRBJ2-5 TRBV5-6 TGTGCCAGCAGCTTGAGGCTCCACATTCGAGGGGAGACCCAGTACTTC CASSLRLHIRGETQYF
- TRBD1 TRBJ2-7 TRBV3-1/TRBV3-2 TGTGCCAGCAGCACACAGGGGAAACGTGGGCAGTACTTC CASSTQGKRGQYF
few TRBD2 TRBJ2-3 TRBV10-2 TGCGCCAGCAGTGACCGAGCGGGACCCACAGATACGCAGTATTTT CASSDRAGPTDTQYF
- TRBD2 TRBJ2-3 TRBV2 TGTGCCAGCAGCGTCGATACGGGACTAGCGACCACAGATACGCAGTATTTT CASSVDTGLATTDTQYF
- TRBD2 TRBJ2-1 TRBV29-1 TGCAGCCAGAGGGAGGGGTCTAATGAGCAGTTCTTC CSQREGSNEQFF
- - TRBJ2-1 TRBV6-5 TGTGCCAGCAAGCAGGCTTCCTACAATGAGCAGTTCTTC CASKQASYNEQFF
- TRBD2 TRBJ2-5 TRBV28 TGTGCCAGCAGTACACTAGCGGGGGGCCGGGATGAGACCCAGTACTTC CASSTLAGGRDETQYF
- - TRBJ2-7 TRBV2 TGTGCCAGCAGTCGGGGCTACGAGCAGTACTTC CASSRGYEQYF
once - TRBJ2-3 TRBV5-6 TGTGCCAGCAGCTTGTTCGGGGATACGCAGTATTTT CASSLFGDTQYF
once - TRBJ2-2 TRBV28 TGTGCCAGCAGTCGTGGACAGAGCACCGGGGAGCTGTTTTTT CASSRGQSTGELFF
- TRBD1 TRBJ1-6 TRBV6-5 TGTGCCAGCAGTTATTCGACAGGGCATATGTATTCACCCCTCCACTTT CASSYSTGHMYSPLHF
- TRBD1 TRBJ2-1 TRBV10-3 TGTGCCATCAGTGAACCCGGGACAGGATACAATGAGCAGTTCTTC CAISEPGTGYNEQFF